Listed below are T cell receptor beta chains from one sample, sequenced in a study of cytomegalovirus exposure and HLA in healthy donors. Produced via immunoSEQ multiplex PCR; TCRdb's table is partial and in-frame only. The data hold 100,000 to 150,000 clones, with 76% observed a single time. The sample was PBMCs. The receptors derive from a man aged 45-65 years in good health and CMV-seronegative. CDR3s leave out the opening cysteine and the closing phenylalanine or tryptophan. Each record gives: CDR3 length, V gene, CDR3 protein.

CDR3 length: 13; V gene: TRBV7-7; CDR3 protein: ASSLLAGGSYEQY
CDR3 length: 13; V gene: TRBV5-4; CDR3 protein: ASSATTGTGNTIY
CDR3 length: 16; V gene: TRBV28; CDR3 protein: ASSSQGGVAVSNYGYT
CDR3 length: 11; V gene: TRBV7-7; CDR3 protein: ASSLAEDTEAF
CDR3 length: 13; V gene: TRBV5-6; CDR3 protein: ASSWGTGRDSPLH
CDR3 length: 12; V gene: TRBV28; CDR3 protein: ASSLYGGKDTQY
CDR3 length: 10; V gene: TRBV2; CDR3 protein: ATSGGSYEQY
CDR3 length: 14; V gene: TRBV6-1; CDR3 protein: ASSAFRDSYTDTQY
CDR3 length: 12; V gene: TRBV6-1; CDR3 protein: ASSESPGQDGYT
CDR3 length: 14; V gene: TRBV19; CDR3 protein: ASSIRSSRHYYGYT
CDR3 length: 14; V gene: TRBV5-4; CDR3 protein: ASSPSVGADNSPLH
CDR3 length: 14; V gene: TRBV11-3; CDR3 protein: APRGGSRPTNEKLF
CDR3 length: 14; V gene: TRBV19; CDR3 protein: ASSIVGGLGANVLT
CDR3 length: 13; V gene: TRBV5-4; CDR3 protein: ASSPTGNPNEKLF
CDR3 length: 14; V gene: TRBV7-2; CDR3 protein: ASSVTRGGAGDTQY
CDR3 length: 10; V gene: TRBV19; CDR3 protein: ASSSQQETQY
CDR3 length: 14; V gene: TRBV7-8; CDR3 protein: ASSVNRGPGNQPQH
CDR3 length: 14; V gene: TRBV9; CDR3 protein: ASSILSGGAGNEQF
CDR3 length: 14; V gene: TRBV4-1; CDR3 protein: ASSQGPAGDNEKLF
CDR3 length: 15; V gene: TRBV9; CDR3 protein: ASSVAGSGGAGETQY
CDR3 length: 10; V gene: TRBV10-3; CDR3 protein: ASVGGIYGYT
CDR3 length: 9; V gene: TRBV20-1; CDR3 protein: SARRGYGYT
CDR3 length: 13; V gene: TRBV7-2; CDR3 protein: ASSSGDRGLETQY
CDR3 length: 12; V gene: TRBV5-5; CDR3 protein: ASSLGQGDQPQH
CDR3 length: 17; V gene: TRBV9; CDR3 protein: ASSVREEVGAGWSDTQY
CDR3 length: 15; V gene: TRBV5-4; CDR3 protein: ASSPGTSGGMRKTQY
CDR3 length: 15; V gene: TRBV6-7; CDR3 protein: ASPPRASGGSTDTQY
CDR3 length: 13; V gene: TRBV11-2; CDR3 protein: ASSDRGAGTDTQY
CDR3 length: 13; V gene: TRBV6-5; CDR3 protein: ASRRTGYWSTEAF
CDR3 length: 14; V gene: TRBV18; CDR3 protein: ASSPRGEAGQETQY
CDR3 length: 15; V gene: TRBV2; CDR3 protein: ASSYPGQGAKGYGYT
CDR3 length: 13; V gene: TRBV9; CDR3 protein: ASSVAGREGSPLH
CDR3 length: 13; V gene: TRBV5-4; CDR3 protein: ASSGSRQGRDGYT
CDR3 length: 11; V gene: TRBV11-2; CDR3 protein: ASSFSAGNTIY
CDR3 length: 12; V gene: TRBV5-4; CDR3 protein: ASSSPGENTEAF
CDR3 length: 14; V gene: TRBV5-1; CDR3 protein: ASSPPGTSRRSPLH
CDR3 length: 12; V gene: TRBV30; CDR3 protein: ACTEGRGSGEQY
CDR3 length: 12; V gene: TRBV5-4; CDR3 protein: ASSPRDSPYEQY
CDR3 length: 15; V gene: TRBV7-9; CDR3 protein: ASSRPKGQEPTGELF
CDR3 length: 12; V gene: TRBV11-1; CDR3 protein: ASSLGNRGETQY
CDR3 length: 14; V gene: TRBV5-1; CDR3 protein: ASRLELAGGLDTQY
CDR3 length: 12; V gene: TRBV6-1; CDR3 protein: ASSSGSVNYGYT
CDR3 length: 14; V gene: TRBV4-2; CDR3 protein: ASSQEVTSGGYEQF
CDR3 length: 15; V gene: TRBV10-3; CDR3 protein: AISEFGQGATNEKLF
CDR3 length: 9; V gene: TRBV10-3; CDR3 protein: AIKQDYSYT
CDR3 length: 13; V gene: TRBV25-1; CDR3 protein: ASSDGQGVNTEAF
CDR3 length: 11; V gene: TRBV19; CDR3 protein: ATEIDRGSETF
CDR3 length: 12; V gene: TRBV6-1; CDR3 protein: ASTVTGLTDTQY
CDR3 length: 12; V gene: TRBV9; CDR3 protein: ASSVGQGAYEQY
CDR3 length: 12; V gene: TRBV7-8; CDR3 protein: ASSPSGANYGYT
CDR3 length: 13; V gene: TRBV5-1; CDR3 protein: ASSLGSLAVDEQY
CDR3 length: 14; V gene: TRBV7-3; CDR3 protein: ASSPTGASGGETQY
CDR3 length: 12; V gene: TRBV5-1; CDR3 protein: ASSPQGTTGELF
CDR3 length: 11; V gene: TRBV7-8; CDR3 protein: ASSQSRVGEQF